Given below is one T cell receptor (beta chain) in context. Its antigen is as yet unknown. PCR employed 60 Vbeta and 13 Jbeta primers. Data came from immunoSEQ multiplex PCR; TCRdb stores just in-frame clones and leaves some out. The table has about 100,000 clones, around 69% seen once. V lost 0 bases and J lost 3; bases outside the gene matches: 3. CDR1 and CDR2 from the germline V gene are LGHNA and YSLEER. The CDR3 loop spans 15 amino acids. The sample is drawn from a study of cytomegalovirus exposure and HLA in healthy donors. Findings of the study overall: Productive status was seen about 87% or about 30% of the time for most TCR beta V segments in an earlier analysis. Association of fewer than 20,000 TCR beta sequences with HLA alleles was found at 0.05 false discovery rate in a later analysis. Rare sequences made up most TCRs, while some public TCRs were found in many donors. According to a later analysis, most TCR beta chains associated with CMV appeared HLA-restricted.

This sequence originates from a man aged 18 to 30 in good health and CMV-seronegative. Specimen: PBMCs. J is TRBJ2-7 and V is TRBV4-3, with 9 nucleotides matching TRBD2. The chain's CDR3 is CASSQDGRGGYEQYF. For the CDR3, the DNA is TGCGCCAGCAGCCAAGATGGGCGGGGGGGCTACGAGCAGTACTTC.